This T cell receptor (beta chain) was obtained from a study of cytomegalovirus exposure and HLA in healthy donors (dated by TCRdb to about 2017). At the level of the whole study: According to an earlier analysis of 587 of the donors, 200 million or so T cells yielded 117 million unique TCR beta sequences and 276 Gb of sequence data. All discovery cohort repertoires had been generated using a single sequencing platform. HLA typing covered class I and class II loci at four-digit resolution. The study used immunosequencing to profile the T cell repertoires of 670 or so subjects and linked those repertoires to cytomegalovirus serostatus. The study combined high-throughput TCR immunosequencing, statistical association of individual TCRs with disease status, and machine learning to predict cytomegalovirus infection status. To study patterns of TCR occurrence, a later analysis re-analyzed previously published TCR beta repertoires from 600 to 750 donors and added high-resolution HLA genotyping. Roughly 300 gigabases of sequencing data and roughly 90 million unique TCR sequences were included in an early release covering about 700 HLA-typed donors. Because of strong linkage in the cohort, roughly 5 DR-DQ haplotypes were treated as single units for association and clustering. An earlier analysis of approximately 580 of the donors used high-throughput TCR beta sequencing to judge whether each TCR beta V gene segment behaved as functional or pseudogenic. Across around 400 genotyped donors of the cohort, an average of about 250,000 unique TCR beta nucleotide sequences per donor were sequenced, and 15% to 20% of those sequences were non-productive. The genetic ancestry cluster associated with self-reported Caucasian donors included about 84% of the roughly 390 genotyped donors. Besides the first cohort of 666 subjects, a separate validation cohort made up of 120 different subjects was used. Rather than using new phenotypic data, the later analysis identified candidate immune exposures from TCR beta sequences and from how often those sequences occurred across donors. A later genetic analysis used genome-wide SNP genotypes for about 65% of the 666 donors, treating that subset as a discovery cohort. Alongside the repertoire data, information on donor age, sex, ethnicity and CMV serostatus was compiled. The study was designed to test whether signatures of past pathogen exposure could be identified by cataloging public T cell receptors. The number of typed donors differed by locus: about 620-640 for A, B, C, DRB1 and DQB1; 500 to 550 for DQA1; approximately 600 for DPA1; and 450 to 480 for DPB1. The paper's findings and limits, for the study overall: In this cohort, only TCR beta chains were sequenced, and detectable features were limited by the absence of alpha or paired-chain data. Most TCR sequences were observed very rarely across donors, whereas some public TCRs were present in many individuals. The only immune exposure information available for the cohort was CMV serostatus. In vitro tests confirmed that three of the cytomegalovirus-associated TCR beta chains recognize cytomegalovirus antigens. The study gave a list of about 150 TCR beta chains associated with cytomegalovirus. A later genetic analysis reported fewer N-insertions in productive TCRs among donors in an Asian-associated ancestry cluster than the approximately 670-donor mean. Roughly uniform sequencing depth across donors was assumed in presence/absence analyses, although this assumption may not hold. According to a later analysis, TCR association rates differed among HLA loci, with DRB1 alleles showing the most associated TCRs and HLA-C alleles showing the fewest. Because HLA typing was unavailable for some donors at each locus, only the typed subset was used in association tests. In a later analysis, several top co-occurrence clusters were reported to appear linked to parvovirus B19, influenza, CMV and Epstein-Barr virus. A further reported finding was that TCR beta sequences accurately predicted the HLA-A and HLA-B alleles for most subjects in the first cohort. When HLA alleles, especially DR and DQ, strongly co-occurred, TCR associations were difficult to assign to individual alleles. Some IMGT-functional V segments, including TRBV6-2 and TRBV6-3, could not be told apart with the 87-base-pair reads, so those segments were excluded. An association between a missense DCLRE1C variant and V-gene and J-gene trimming of TCR beta chains was found in a later genetic analysis and replicated in an independent cohort. A cluster of highly shared sequence variants was judged likely to represent a technical artifact of the sequencing pipeline. A later analysis associated about 18,000 TCR beta sequences with specific HLA alleles at a false discovery rate of 0.05. The earlier analysis of about 600 of the donors excluded seventeen rarely observed V segments, including chromosome 9 orphons, because counts were too low. In an earlier analysis of some 500 of the donors, most TCR beta V segments were observed in productive rearrangements about 87% or about 30% of the time, broadly matching IMGT annotations. The authors suggested that the approach could potentially be generalized to other disease states and immunological phenotypes. The classifier was reported to diagnose cytomegalovirus status with high specificity and sensitivity in both the original and validation cohorts. Linkage disequilibrium might explain the correlated functional status among segregating V segments, but an unknown experimental factor could not be excluded. Compared with equally common non-associated chains, HLA-associated TCR beta chains in a later analysis were more clonally expanded and had lower generation probabilities. According to a later analysis, most CMV-associated TCR beta chains appeared to be HLA-restricted, and the HLA associations seemed to be driven largely by CMV exposure.

Library preparation used the immunoSEQ multiplex PCR assay. A mixture of 60 forward primers for TCR Vbeta segments and 13 reverse primers for TCR Jbeta segments was used in the multiplex PCR. The CDR3 region of rearranged TCR beta genes was amplified from genomic DNA by a multiplex PCR assay. On the Illumina HiSeq System, the amplified TCR beta libraries were sequenced as 87-base-pair reads. As for the original processing: A later analysis tallied around 87 million unique TCR beta chains across the approximately 670 repertoires, and some 10 million of those chains were shared by two or more donors. A nearest-neighbor algorithm error-corrected the raw reads and collapsed the reads into unique sequences, merging closely related sequences to remove PCR and sequencing errors. To assign V, D and J gene segments, CDR3 sequences were aligned to IMGT reference sequences. Each retained sequence needed at least a six-nucleotide match to both a V gene segment and a J gene segment. A rearrangement was called productive if the CDR3 had no stop codons and remained in frame with V and J, and every other rearrangement was called non-productive. Following IMGT convention, CDR3 was defined as the stretch from the second conserved V-encoded cysteine up to the conserved J-encoded phenylalanine. In an earlier analysis of 550 to 650 of the donors, sequences lacking an unambiguous match to a single V gene segment were excluded. In an earlier analysis of approximately 560 of the donors, a V segment was called functional when productive rearrangements were above 56.7%, and segregating when the standard deviation between donors exceeded 5%. To diagnose cytomegalovirus status from the catalog of TCR beta chain sequences, a statistical classification framework was built. A later analysis assigned V and J genes by comparing TCR nucleotide sequences with IMGT/GENE-DB human TR gene sequences. The TCRdist pipeline was used in a later analysis to assign CDR3 sequences and most-parsimonious VDJ recombination scenarios. A later analysis defined each TCR beta chain by its CDR3 amino acid sequence plus V-gene family, and excluded reads lacking a unique V-gene family. To address suspected cross-contamination and a sequencing artifact, a later analysis removed over 500 highly shared, low-generation-probability nucleotide sequences. For each public chain, a later analysis derived a clonal expansion index from normalized ranks of inferred template counts within each repertoire. Generation probabilities in a later analysis came from a VDJ recombination model fitted to out-of-frame rearrangements, and those results were checked against IGoR. Hypergeometric tests were used in a later analysis to score TCR-TCR, TCR-HLA and TCR-CMV co-occurrence, with a repertoire-size bias correction applied to the TCR pairs. In a later analysis, false discovery rates were estimated by permuting HLA or CMV assignments 20 times. In a later analysis, co-occurring TCRs were grouped using DBSCAN, with TCRdist sequence similarity added in when clustering inside HLA-allele-positive subsets. Repertoires with fewer than 30,000 or more than 120,000 public chains were left out of co-occurrence clustering, as were about 5 repertoires with anomalous nucleotide sharing. TCRdb re-hosts the immuneACCESS table, in-frame sequences only. Its copies lack some clones; in the studies checked, an unresolved V gene accounts for under half of them, and the cause for the rest is not known. V and J calls and clone size are given by that table; D and trimming were obtained from the DNA. The sample records more than 130,000 clones, around 78% of which are singletons. The top ten clonotypes cover 2.5% to 3.5% of the sample.

In total, roughly 670 healthy bone marrow donors made up the cohort. At the time of sampling, all cohort members were nominally healthy, though unrecorded immune exposures were likely present. The donor tested CMV seronegative and was one of the 352 seronegative cohort members. Each donor provided a peripheral blood sample, and peripheral blood mononuclear cells were used for TCR beta sequencing. The Qiagen DNeasy Blood Extraction Kit was used to extract genomic DNA from the blood cell samples. The germline V gene sets CDR1 to SGDLS and CDR2 to YYNGEE. The CDR3 spans 13 residues, from the cysteine through the phenylalanine. The retained sequence is limited to the CDR3, 39 bases, with the frame set at the first base. Trimming costs V 2 bases and J 4 bases, and their ends lie 8 bases apart. Concerning this clone itself: Its antigen specificity is not known. There are no base qualities to consult, and no much larger clone falls within one base.

The sequence was collected from a male donor in good health and CMV-seronegative. The receptor chain draws on TRBV9 and TRBJ2-3; the D region possibly corresponds to TRBD2 (5 bases align). The sequenced material came from PBMCs. Here is the DNA: TGTGCCAGCAGCGTGCTCGGGGCAGATACGCAGTATTTT. This translates into CASSVLGADTQYF.